This entry concerns a single T cell receptor (beta chain). Antigen unknown. The V end lost 1 base, the J end lost 9 bases, and 14 bases lay between the germline ends. From germline, CDR1 is SGHRS and CDR2 YFSETQ. The CDR3 spans 14 residues. This specimen comes from a study of cytomegalovirus exposure and HLA in healthy donors. About the study: Earlier work reported 117 million unique TCR beta sequences from about 180 million T cells.

This PCR relied on a set of 60 Vbeta primers and 13 Jbeta primers. Only in-frame clones appear in the TCRdb table, and some are missing; sequencing was by immunoSEQ multiplex PCR. The sample has some 150,000 clones; under 85% are singletons. Findings of the study overall: V- and J-gene trimming of TCR beta was linked (in a later analysis) to a missense DCLRE1C variant.

Sequences were obtained from PBMCs. The source is a man between 18 and 35 years old in good health and CMV-seronegative. The rearrangement joins TRBV5-1 to TRBJ2-1; perhaps TRBD2 as D (6 bases). In DNA form, the CDR3 reads TGCGCCAGCAGCTTGTACGGGGGATTGGGTGAGCAGTTCTTC. This translates into CASSLYGGLGEQFF.